The 28 T cell receptor beta chains listed next were all sequenced from one sample in a study of tumor and adjacent non-tumor tissue in lung cancer (dated by TCRdb to the late 2010s). The library was obtained by multiplex PCR. Instrument used: Illumina HiSeq 2500. TCRbeta libraries were constructed through three rounds of nested PCR with primers (Table S4) according to protocols modified from ARM-PCR. The public reads were quality trimmed at Q25 with fastp and then assembled into clones with MiXCR by TCRdb, keeping productive beta chains. Every CDR3 protein is listed once, alongside the most common genes and DNA of its rows. The table for this sample lists roughly 120,000 distinct CDR3 sequences; 62% of them were counted only once. Roughly 19% of the sample belongs to the ten largest clones. Bulk unsorted tissue served as the source for RNA extraction, and RNA quality was assessed using a NanoDrop ND-1000 and an Agilent 2100. The normal lung samples consisted of distant non-tumor tissue collected more than 3 cm from the tumor edge.

Sequenced input: distant non-tumor lung tissue. These receptors came from a man between 60 and 75 years old with non-small cell lung cancer.

Concerning this clonotype itself: Relative to the germline gene, one junction end is altered; a read error may explain this. The chain is built from TRBV12-3 or TRBV12-4 and TRBJ2-3; possibly TRBD1 or TRBD2 for D (6 bases each). The CDR3 has 13 amino acids. The CDR3 DNA follows: TGTGCCGGCAGCCCCGGGGGCATAGATACGCAGTATTTT. Translated, it gives CAGSPGGIDTQYF.

V and J are TRBV20-1 and TRBJ2-3; 9 nucleotides align to TRBD2. This CDR3 spans 15 amino acids. The J segment lost 4 bases and the V segment lost 6 bases, leaving 11 bases of the junction unmatched. The V gene's germline CDR1 is DFQATT and CDR2 SNEGSKA (reference sequence). This chain's CDR3 is CSATRRGGAADTQYF. CDR3 coding DNA: TGCAGTGCAACACGTCGCGGGGGGGCCGCAGATACGCAGTATTTT.

Note on this clonotype: The conserved phenylalanine or tryptophan normally closing the CDR3 is absent here, so this likely arose from a read error. The rearrangement uses TRBV6-5 and TRBJ1-5; 10 bases fit TRBD1. The germline gives CDR1 MNHEY, CDR2 SVGAGI. Trimming at V came to 9 bases and at J to 4 bases, leaving 9 bases not matched to a gene. The CDR3 length is 15 residues. The CDR3 DNA reads as TGTGCCAGTAGAAGGGACAGGGGCACTAATCAGCCCCAGCATTTG. Residues: CASRRDRGTNQPQHL.

The gene calls are TRBV5-5 and TRBJ2-5, with D possibly TRBD2 on 6 matching bases. In germline, CDR1 is SGHKS, CDR2 YYEKEE (reference sequence). The length of the CDR3 is 15 residues. The CDR3 here is CTSSPLGGFQETQYF. DNA for the CDR3: TGTACAAGCAGCCCCTTGGGGGGATTCCAAGAGACCCAGTACTTC.

This clonotype was recorded many times. The chain combines TRBV6-5 with TRBJ2-2, with 11 positions matching TRBD2. There are 15 residues in the CDR3. In germline, CDR1 is MNHEY, CDR2 SVGAGI. The trim removed 5 bases at V and 4 bases at J, leaving 3 bases unmatched. CDR3 bases: TGTGCCAGCAGTGGACTAGCGGGCTCCACCGGGGAGCTGTTTTTT. Translation: CASSGLAGSTGELFF.

As regards this clonotype: A read error may account for a junction end that differs from germline. The CDR3 sequence: CTRSQDGTGNEQYF. DNA of the CDR3: TGTACCAGGAGCCAAGATGGGACAGGCAACGAGCAGTACTTC. The rearrangement links TRBV4-2 to TRBJ2-7; 8 bases align to TRBD1. The CDR3 runs 14 residues. Germline CDR1 is LGHNA and CDR2 is YNFKEQ.

This clonotype was seen just once. As the CDR3 is not closed by the conserved phenylalanine or tryptophan, this likely results from a read error. The chain has TRBV11-2 and TRBJ2-5; the D gene is possibly TRBD2 (5 bases). This CDR3 is 15 amino acids long. Germline V gives CDR1 SGHAT, CDR2 FQNNGV. The CDR3 DNA follows: TGTGCCAGCAGTTTAGTCCCCCGAGGAGGAGAGACCCAGTACTTA. Amino acid sequence: CASSLVPRGGETQYL.

The rearrangement joins TRBV6-5 to TRBJ1-4; tentative D call: TRBD1 (5 bases). Germline assignment: CDR1 MNHEY and CDR2 SVGAGI. The CDR3 extends over 20 amino acids. V lost 0 bases to trimming and J lost 0 bases, with 20 bases between them. CDR3 DNA: TGTGCCAGCAGTTACTCCCCTATCGGGGACGGGGTAACAACTAATGAAAAACTGTTTTTT. Residues: CASSYSPIGDGVTTNEKLFF.

This clonotype was recorded at least ten times. This CDR3 reads CASSLVGTGTDTQYF. The CDR3 DNA reads as TGTGCCAGCAGCTTGGTCGGGACAGGCACAGATACGCAGTATTTT. This chain uses TRBV5-4 with TRBJ2-3, with TRBD1 matching 7 bases. The CDR3 loop spans 15 amino acids. Germline values: CDR1 SGHNT, CDR2 YYREEE (reference sequence). V dropped 0 bases and J dropped 1; count of bases not matched to a gene: 2. Looking up the rest from reference TRBV5-4 and TRBJ2-3 gives the full variable domain: ETGVTQSPTHLIKTRGQQVTLRCSSQSGHNTVSWYQQALGQGPQFIFQYYREEENGRGNFPPRFSGLQFPNYSSELNVNALELDDSALYLCASSLVGTGTDTQYFGPGTRLTVL.

Worth noting for this clonotype: This could be a read error, since a much larger clone is one nucleotide away. The rearrangement joins TRBV29-1 to TRBJ2-3; 10 nucleotides match TRBD2. Germline V gene lookup returns CDR1 SQVTM and CDR2 ANQGSEA. This CDR3 contains 13 residues. J was trimmed by 2 bases and V by 6 bases; bases with no gene match: 2. The CDR3 bases are TGCAGCGTACTAGCGGGGCTCACAGATACGCAGTATTTT. It yields the protein CSVLAGLTDTQYF.

This clonotype has more than one count but fewer than ten. A much larger clone differs by one base, so this may be a read error. The chain has TRBV6-1 and TRBJ2-5; 7 nucleotides agree with TRBD2. The CDR3 consists of 14 residues. CDR1 and CDR2 (germline): MNHNS, SASEGT. Here the CDR3 DNA reads TGTGCCAGCAGACCAGGAGCGGGGCCAGAGATCCAGTACTTC. Its protein is CASRPGAGPEIQYF.

Remarks on this clonotype: Without the conserved terminal phenylalanine or tryptophan, this CDR3 likely stems from a read error. V gene TRBV12-3 or TRBV12-4 combines with J gene TRBJ1-2; TRBD1 agrees at 9 bases. The CDR3 contains 12 residues. The CDR3 spells CARRDRAYGYTI. The DNA of the CDR3 is TGTGCCCGCAGGGACAGGGCGTATGGCTACACCATC.

This clonotype appeared once. Germline is not matched at one junction end, which may reflect a read error. The rearrangement joins TRBV5-6 to TRBJ2-1, with D perhaps assigned TRBD1 or TRBD2 (6 bases each). Germline loops: CDR1 SGHDT, CDR2 YYEEEE. The length of the CDR3 is 13 residues. The CDR3 DNA reads TGTGGCAGCAGATCAACAGGGAGGAATGAGCAGCTCTTC. Translated, it gives CGSRSTGRNEQLF.

Turning to this clonotype: This may be a read error, as it is one base from a much larger clone. The V call is TRBV14, the J call TRBJ1-1; D unclear. V lost 5 bases and J lost 2, with 9 bases in between. CDR1 SGHDN and CDR2 FVKESK come from the germline V gene. CDR3 length equals 13 residues. The CDR3 is CASSETTNTEAFF. CDR3 nucleotides: TGTGCCAGCAGCGAAACGACCAACACTGAAGCTTTCTTT.

This clonotype was recorded a few times. A much larger clone is a single base away; this may be a read error. The chain couples TRBV12-3 or TRBV12-4 to TRBJ2-7, with D tentatively TRBD1 (5 bases). This CDR3 spans 13 amino acids. Trimming took 7 bases from V and 6 from J, leaving 16 bases between them. CDR3 bases: TGTGCCAGCACTTTTGGGTGGCAGGGCGAGCAGTACTTC. Its translation: CASTFGWQGEQYF.

This clonotype has a count of ten or more. This rearrangement joins TRBV30 to TRBJ2-1; D gene uncertain. Per the germline V gene, CDR1 is GTSNPN and CDR2 is SVGIG (reference sequence). The CDR3 has 11 residues. Trimming took off 4 bases at V and 8 bases at J, with 9 bases between the two ends. CDR3 coding DNA: TGTGCCTGGACCAGAACCCATGAGCAGTTCTTC. Encoded protein: CAWTRTHEQFF.

About this clonotype itself: The junction departs from germline at one end; a sequencing error may be responsible. V usage is TRBV4-3 and J usage is TRBJ2-2; 8 bases map to TRBD2. This CDR3 has 17 residues. Looked up from germline, CDR1 is LGHNA and CDR2 is YSLEER. The CDR3 bases are TGCGCCAGCAGCCGAGCGTTCGGCGGGAGGAGCACCGGGGAACTGTTTTTT. It encodes CASSRAFGGRSTGELFF.

This clonotype was observed once. A much larger clone differs from this one at a single base, so this may be a read error. This chain joins TRBV4-1 and TRBJ2-3, with 10 bases identical to TRBD1. In germline, CDR1 is MGHRA, CDR2 YSYEKL. J lost 3 bases, V lost 2 bases, and 5 bases had no gene match. The CDR3 has 16 amino acids. The CDR3 here is CASSQRLDRGTDTQYF. CDR3 DNA: TGCGCCAGCAGCCAAAGACTGGACAGGGGGACAGATACGCAGTATTTT.

A note on this clonotype: Compared with germline, one end of the junction differs, possibly owing to a read error. V is TRBV6-5 and J is TRBJ1-6; the D gene is possibly TRBD1 (6 bases). The CDR3 covers 16 residues. Germline loops: CDR1 MNHEY, CDR2 SVGAGI. The chain's CDR3 is CANSYSNRVHNSPLHF. CDR3 sequence (DNA): TGTGCCAACAGTTACTCGAACAGGGTCCATAATTCACCTCTCCACTTT.

This clonotype has only one observation. A much more abundant neighbour one base away suggests this may be a read error. Here the CDR3 DNA reads TGTGCCAGCAGCCGAGAAGGGGGGTTTCCAAAAGAGACCCAGTACTTC. It yields the protein CASSREGGFPKETQYF. V and J are TRBV14 and TRBJ2-5; possibly TRBD1 or TRBD2 for D (6 bases each). The CDR3 loop spans 16 amino acids. Trimming removed 4 bases from V and 3 bases from J, with 18 bases in between. Germline lookup yields CDR1 SGHDN and CDR2 FVKESK.

On this clonotype itself: This sequence may be a read error, since a much larger clone differs from it by one base. CDR3 sequence (DNA): TGTGCCAGCAGCTTCTCCGAGAATTCACCCCTCCTCTTT. This codes for CASSFSENSPLLF. The chain combines TRBV5-4 with TRBJ1-6, with D unclear. From germline, CDR1 is SGHNT and CDR2 YYREEE (reference sequence). The CDR3 loop spans 13 amino acids.

Regarding this clonotype: Without the conserved terminal phenylalanine or tryptophan, this CDR3 likely stems from a read error. This chain links TRBV7-9 with TRBJ2-7; 7 bases fit TRBD2. Trimming at V came to 8 bases and at J to 4 bases, leaving 11 bases not matched to a gene. Germline lookup yields CDR1 SEHNR and CDR2 FQNEAQ (reference sequence). CDR3 length: 14 residues. CDR3 bases: TGTGCCAGCGTCCCTAGCGGAACTCCTTACGAGCAGTACTTG. Translation: CASVPSGTPYEQYL.

Turning to this clonotype: This sequence may be a read error, since a much larger clone differs from it by one base. CDR3 DNA: TGCAGTGTTCCTTTTGTCTCGTCACGGGAAAATCTGTTTTTT. It codes for CSVPFVSSRENLFF. This sequence joins TRBV20-1 and TRBJ1-4; D is uncertain. The CDR3 loop spans 14 amino acids. Germline lookup yields CDR1 DFQATT and CDR2 SNEGSKA (reference sequence).

Concerning this clonotype itself: One end of the junction fails to match germline, which may point to a read error. The V and J genes are TRBV11-1 and TRBJ2-7; D is undetermined. Germline CDR1 and CDR2: SGHAT and FQDESV (reference sequence). The CDR3 consists of 13 residues. The DNA for the CDR3 is TGTGCCAGCAGCAGTACAGAGCCCTACGAGCACTACTTC. It codes for CASSSTEPYEHYF.

Comments on this clonotype: This is likely a read error, given that the CDR3 carries no conserved phenylalanine or tryptophan at its end. V is TRBV7-9 and J is TRBJ2-2, with TRBD2 matching 8 bases. Germline V CDR1 and CDR2: SEHNR, FQNEAQ (reference sequence). V shed 0 bases and J 1 base; nucleotides not matched to a gene: 4. The CDR3 has 17 residues. The CDR3 nucleotides read TGTGCCAGCAGCTTAGCGCTAGCGGGTTTGAACACCGGGGAGCTGTTTCTT. Translated, it gives CASSLALAGLNTGELFL.

The genes are TRBV10-2 and TRBJ1-6, with 8 bases that match TRBD1. Germline CDR1 is WSHSY and CDR2 is SAAADI. The CDR3 consists of 17 residues. Losses at the gene ends were 4 bases for V and 6 bases for J; bases not matched to a gene: 11. The DNA of the CDR3 is TGCGCCAGCAGTGCCATGATGGGCAGGGGGCTTAATTCACCCCTCCACTTT. Encoded protein: CASSAMMGRGLNSPLHF.

V gene TRBV19 combines with J gene TRBJ2-2; TRBD1 or TRBD2 may be the D gene (5 bases each). V was pared by 10 bases and J by 5 bases, with 17 bases between. The CDR3 is 14 amino acids. CDR1 is LNHDA and CDR2 is SQIVND in the germline V gene (reference sequence). Here the CDR3 DNA reads TGTGCCACAATGTTCGGGGCTTGGACCGGGGAGCTGTTTTTT. Translated: CATMFGAWTGELFF.

Many counts were recorded for this clonotype. The rearrangement uses TRBV6-1 and TRBJ1-1; TRBD1 is a possible D gene (5 bases). Deletions cut 2 bases from V and 11 bases from J, with 9 bases between. The V gene's germline CDR1 is MNHNS and CDR2 SASEGT. The CDR3 spans 11 residues. The DNA of the CDR3 is TGTGCCAGCAGTGAATCGGGGCGCGCTTTCTTT. Translated, it gives CASSESGRAFF.